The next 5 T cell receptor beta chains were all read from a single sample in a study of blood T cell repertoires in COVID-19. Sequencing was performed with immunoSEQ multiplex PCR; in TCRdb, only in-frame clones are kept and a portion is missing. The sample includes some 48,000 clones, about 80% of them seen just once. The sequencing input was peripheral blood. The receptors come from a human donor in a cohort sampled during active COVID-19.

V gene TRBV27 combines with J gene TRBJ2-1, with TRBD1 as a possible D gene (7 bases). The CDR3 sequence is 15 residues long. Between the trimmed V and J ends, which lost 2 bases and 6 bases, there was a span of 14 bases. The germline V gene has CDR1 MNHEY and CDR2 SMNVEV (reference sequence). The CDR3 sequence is CASSLSRQGGNEQFF. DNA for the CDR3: TGTGCCAGCAGTTTAAGTAGACAGGGAGGCAATGAGCAGTTCTTC.

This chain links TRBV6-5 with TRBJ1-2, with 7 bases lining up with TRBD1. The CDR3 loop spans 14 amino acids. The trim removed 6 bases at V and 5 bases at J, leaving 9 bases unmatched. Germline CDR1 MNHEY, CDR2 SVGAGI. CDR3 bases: TGTGCCAGCAGAGGGGGAGACAGGGTTTATGGCTACACCTTC. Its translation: CASRGGDRVYGYTF.

CDR3 protein: CASSLAGVETQYF. CDR3 DNA: TGTGCCAGCAGCTTAGCAGGGGTAGAGACCCAGTACTTC. The chain links TRBV11-2 to TRBJ2-5; D might be TRBD1 (6 bases). V lost 1 base and J lost 4, with 7 bases in between. This CDR3 contains 13 residues. CDR1 is SGHAT and CDR2 is FQNNGV in the germline V gene.

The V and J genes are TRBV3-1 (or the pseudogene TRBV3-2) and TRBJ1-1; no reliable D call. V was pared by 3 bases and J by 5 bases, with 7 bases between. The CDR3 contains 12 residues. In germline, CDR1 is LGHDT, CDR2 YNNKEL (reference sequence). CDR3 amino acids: CASSQLRTEAFF. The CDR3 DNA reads TGTGCCAGCAGCCAGCTAAGAACTGAAGCTTTCTTT.

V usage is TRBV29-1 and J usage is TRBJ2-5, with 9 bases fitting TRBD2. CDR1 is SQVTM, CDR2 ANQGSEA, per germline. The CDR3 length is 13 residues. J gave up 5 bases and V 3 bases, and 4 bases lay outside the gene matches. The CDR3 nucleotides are TGCAGCGTTGATGTAGCGGGGGTGGAGACCCAGTACTTC. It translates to CSVDVAGVETQYF. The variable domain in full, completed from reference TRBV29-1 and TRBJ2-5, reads SAVISQKPSRDICQRGTSLTIQCQVDSQVTMMFWYRQQPGQSLTLIATANQGSEATYESGFVIDKFPISRPNLTFSTLTVSNMSPEDSSIYLCSVDVAGVETQYFGPGTRLLVL.